This section outlines one T cell receptor (beta chain) sequence together with its context. Its specificity is not known. The CDR3 sequence is 14 residues long. Germline CDR1 is SGHTA and CDR2 is FQGNSA. V dropped 1 base and J dropped 5 bases, with 11 bases sitting between them. The data belong to a study of a mutant IDH1 vaccine in newly diagnosed glioma. As for the study in general: The study held visit V12 at week 35 and visit V13 at week 47.

Libraries were prepared by immunoSEQ multiplex PCR; TCRdb keeps only in-frame clonotypes and omits some of them. The sample has around 84,000 clones, 81% seen once; the top ten hold more than 4.5%. Described time point: week 47, end of study. Mutant IDH1 20-mer peptide, at 300 ug, made up each vaccine dose, with topical imiquimod. This material consisted of PBMCs, taken from a glioma patient whose treatment included an IDH1 peptide vaccine. This chain uses TRBV7-2 with TRBJ2-5; D not certain. The receptor comes from a middle-aged man with glioma. CDR3 bases: TGTGCCAGCAGCTTAGGGCACGGCCGGGAGACCCAGTACTTC. Its translation: CASSLGHGRETQYF.